This TCR beta chain appears in the sequencing data of a study of cytomegalovirus exposure and HLA in healthy donors. A remark on this clone: Its specificity is unknown.

From germline, CDR1 is SGHDT and CDR2 YYEEEE. The CDR3 consists of 15 residues. Trimming took 4 bases from V and 3 from J; bases not matched to a gene: 8. Points from the study as a whole: In a later analysis, parvovirus B19, influenza, CMV and Epstein-Barr virus appeared linked to several top co-occurrence clusters. Reported findings show TCR beta sequences accurately forecast HLA-A and HLA-B alleles in most subjects.

This PCR relied on a set of 60 Vbeta primers and 13 Jbeta primers. In the original analysis: Per a later analysis, the number of unique TCR beta chains was some 75 million, of which roughly 11 million were shared. Method: immunoSEQ multiplex PCR; TCRdb's copy keeps in-frame clones and lacks some. From that table come the V and J calls and clone size; the DNA was used to work out D and trimming. The table shows fewer than 130,000 clones, with 65% to 80% occurring only once. This clonotype was sampled from a female donor in good health and CMV-seropositive. The sequencing sample was made of PBMCs. This chain joins TRBV5-6 and TRBJ2-5; TRBD2 aligns across 8 bases. The CDR3 is CASSGEGAGEETQYF. CDR3 DNA: TGTGCCAGCAGCGGAGAAGGAGCGGGAGAAGAGACCCAGTACTTC.